These 25 T cell receptor beta chains share one sample of origin, sequenced in a study of beta chain features in type 1 diabetes. Whole-study results and caveats: In every one of the four CD4+ subsets, TCRB CDR3s were moderately but significantly shorter in Type 1 diabetes patients.

TCRB transcripts that were expressed got sequenced, as all of the isolated RNA had been reverse transcribed. Produced via immunoSEQ multiplex PCR; TCRdb's table is partial and in-frame only. Of some 660,000 clones detected, about 14% appear once; the ten largest clones hold approximately 0.039%. Their antigens are not known. Specimen: naive CD4+ T cells from blood. The receptor source for this set is a man aged 18 to 30 with type 1 diabetes.

A few counts support this clone. The CDR3 reads CAISESWGFYEQYF. The CDR3 DNA reads as TGTGCCATCAGTGAGTCATGGGGCTTCTACGAGCAGTACTTC. V usage is TRBV10-3 and J usage is TRBJ2-7; D is perhaps TRBD1 (5 bases). CDR1 is ENHRY, CDR2 SYGVKD, per germline. The CDR3 covers 14 residues. V lost 0 bases, J lost 3 bases, and 9 bases lay in between.

In this sample, this clone turned up a few times. The rearrangement uses TRBV28 and TRBJ2-3; no firm D call. The V end lost 3 bases, the J end lost 4 bases, and 8 bases lay between the germline ends. Germline lookup yields CDR1 MDHEN and CDR2 SYDVKM. This CDR3 has 13 residues. CDR3: CASSLQGPDTQYF. DNA for the CDR3: TGTGCCAGCAGTTTGCAAGGGCCAGATACGCAGTATTTT.

This chain links TRBV4-1 with TRBJ2-5; D may be TRBD2 (5 bases). CDR1 and CDR2 from the germline V gene are MGHRA and YSYEKL. This CDR3 is 14 amino acids long. The germline V and J ends were trimmed by 1 base and 5 bases, with 11 bases remaining between them. DNA of the CDR3: TGCGCCAGCAGCCAAGGAGAGAGAGGGGAGACCCAGTACTTC. Translation gives CASSQGERGETQYF.

This clone was seen a handful of times. The chain couples TRBV18 to TRBJ1-5; D gene unclear. Germline values: CDR1 KGHSH, CDR2 LQKENI. V lost 8 bases to trimming and J lost 1 base, with 15 bases between them. This CDR3 contains 15 residues. CDR3 nucleotide sequence: TGTGCCAGCACCAGCAGCCCCGGGAGCAATCAGCCCCAGCATTTT. Its translation: CASTSSPGSNQPQHF. Together with reference TRBV18 and TRBJ1-5, the CDR3 gives the full variable domain: NAGVMQNPRHLVRRRGQEARLRCSPMKGHSHVYWYRQLPEEGLKFMVYLQKENIIDESGMPKERFSAEFPKEGPSILRIQQVVRGDSAAYFCASTSSPGSNQPQHFGDGTRLSIL.

This clone was seen only a few times. V gene TRBV29-1 combines with J gene TRBJ2-7; D not resolved. V dropped 6 bases and J dropped 3 bases, with 6 bases sitting between them. The CDR3 length is 10 residues. The germline V gene has CDR1 SQVTM and CDR2 ANQGSEA. The CDR3 is CSVLFYEQYF. Written as DNA, the CDR3 is TGCAGCGTCCTCTTCTACGAGCAGTACTTC.

This chain connects TRBV5-6 to TRBJ2-1, with D uncertain. The CDR3 is 16 residues long. V lost 7 bases and J 6 bases, leaving 23 bases between the germline ends. Germline CDR1 SGHDT, CDR2 YYEEEE. Here the CDR3 reads CASDSPWPAKGNEQFF. CDR3 DNA: TGTGCCAGCGACTCCCCGTGGCCTGCCAAGGGCAATGAGCAGTTCTTC.

This clone has more than one count but fewer than ten. Other DNA sequences from this sample encode an identical CDR3 as well. The rearrangement joins TRBV9 to TRBJ1-1; possible D gene TRBD1, 6 bases. Germline CDR1 SGDLS, CDR2 YYNGEE. This CDR3 contains 14 residues. Trimming removed 8 bases from V and 1 base from J, with 15 bases in between. The CDR3 DNA is TGTGCCAGTTCTGCGGGGACAAGGAACACTGAAGCTTTCTTT. Amino acid sequence: CASSAGTRNTEAFF.

The CDR3 protein is CASSPVLLGTEAFF. For the CDR3, the DNA is TGTGCCAGCAGCCCTGTACTATTAGGCACTGAAGCTTTCTTT. This chain uses TRBV13 with TRBJ1-1; D uncertain. Germline V CDR1 and CDR2: PRHDT, FYEKMQ (reference sequence). CDR3 length: 14 residues. The germline V and J ends were trimmed by 5 bases and 4 bases, with 14 bases remaining between them.

The gene calls are TRBV2 and TRBJ1-3; D remains ambiguous. V was clipped by 6 bases and J by 4 bases, with 16 bases between them. The CDR3 is 15 amino acids. Germline assignment: CDR1 SNHLY and CDR2 FYNNEI. In nucleotides, the CDR3 is TGTGCCAGCAGCGATCCTATGGAATTCGGAAACACCATATATTTT. Protein: CASSDPMEFGNTIYF. The whole variable domain, remainder taken from reference TRBV2 and TRBJ1-3, is EPEVTQTPSHQVTQMGQEVILRCVPISNHLYFYWYRQILGQKVEFLVSFYNNEISEKSEIFDDQFSVERPDGSNFTLKIRSTKLEDSAMYFCASSDPMEFGNTIYFGEGSWLTVV.

This chain links TRBV27 with TRBJ2-7; perhaps TRBD1 as D (6 bases). The CDR3 has 15 residues. V gave up 5 bases and J gave up 2 bases, with 16 bases separating them. Germline V gene lookup returns CDR1 MNHEY and CDR2 SMNVEV (reference sequence). The CDR3 nucleotides read TGTGCCAGCAGTCCTTCCCCTCAGGGGCCCTACGAGCAGTACTTC. The encoded protein is CASSPSPQGPYEQYF.

The V call is TRBV30, the J call TRBJ2-2; possibly TRBD2 for D (6 bases). The CDR3 spans 14 residues. The germline V gene encodes CDR1 GTSNPN and CDR2 SVGIG (reference sequence). Trimming removed 3 bases at V and 7 bases at J, with 15 bases between. The CDR3 region is CAWRTSGSSGELFF. The DNA for the CDR3 is TGTGCCTGGAGAACAAGCGGGTCCAGCGGGGAGCTGTTTTTT. The full variable domain, rest sourced from reference TRBV30 and TRBJ2-2, is SQTIHQWPATLVQPVGSPLSLECTVEGTSNPNLYWYRQAAGRGLQLLFYSVGIGQISSEVPQNLSASRPQDRQFILSSKKLLLSDSGFYLCAWRTSGSSGELFFGEGSRLTVL.

The sample holds a few counts of this clone. The chain joins TRBV28 to TRBJ2-7; tentative D call: TRBD1 (6 bases). V lost 6 bases to trimming and J lost 6 bases, with 12 bases between them. The CDR3 length is 12 residues. CDR1 and CDR2 (germline): MDHEN, SYDVKM. CDR3 amino acids: CASSTGLGEQYF. CDR3 in DNA: TGTGCCAGCAGCACAGGGTTGGGCGAGCAGTACTTC.

This rearrangement joins TRBV29-1 to TRBJ2-1; TRBD2 agrees at 9 bases. Germline V CDR1 and CDR2: SQVTM, ANQGSEA. V lost 5 bases, J lost 5 bases, and 4 bases stayed unmatched. The CDR3 runs to 13 residues. CDR3 DNA sequence: TGCAGCGTTTCGGCTAGCGGGGACAATGAGCAGTTCTTC. It translates to CSVSASGDNEQFF.

This sequence joins TRBV18 and TRBJ1-3; no reliable D call. The CDR3 consists of 11 residues. The V end lost 2 bases, the J end lost 7 bases, and 3 bases lay between the germline ends. Germline V lookup: CDR1 KGHSH, CDR2 LQKENI. The CDR3 bases are TGTGCCAGCTCACCAGAGAACACCATATATTTT. Its translation: CASSPENTIYF.

The chain is built from TRBV27 and TRBJ2-7; D remains ambiguous. The CDR3 has 14 residues. Germline loops: CDR1 MNHEY, CDR2 SMNVEV (reference sequence). V was pared by 3 bases and J by 0 bases, with 9 bases between. The CDR3 DNA follows: TGTGCCAGCAGTTTGGGCAGGAGCTCCTACGAGCAGTACTTC. Translation: CASSLGRSSYEQYF.

This clone came up a few times. This chain joins TRBV18 and TRBJ2-5; D remains ambiguous. Germline V gives CDR1 KGHSH, CDR2 LQKENI. With 5 bases removed from V and 2 bases from J, the gap between germline ends came to 6 bases. This CDR3 is 12 amino acids long. The CDR3 DNA follows: TGTGCCAGCTCATCCCAACAAGAGACCCAGTACTTC. It yields the protein CASSSQQETQYF.

The chain combines TRBV5-1 with TRBJ2-3, with 10 nucleotides matching TRBD2. Germline V gives CDR1 SGHRS, CDR2 YFSETQ. V trimming: 2 bases; J trimming: 4 bases; junction bases outside the gene matches: 10. The CDR3 length is 17 residues. In DNA form, the CDR3 reads TGCGCCAGCAGCTTCTTAGTCCTAGCGGGAGCGCCAGATACGCAGTATTTT. Encoded protein: CASSFLVLAGAPDTQYF.

This clone appeared a few times. The J gene is TRBJ2-1, the V gene TRBV2; D is tentatively TRBD1 or TRBD2 (5 bases each). The V gene lost 7 bases and the J gene lost 8 bases, with 12 bases spanning the gap. There are 12 residues in the CDR3. Per the germline V gene, CDR1 is SNHLY and CDR2 is FYNNEI. The CDR3 protein is CASKERGDEQFF. The CDR3 DNA reads TGTGCCAGCAAGGAACGGGGCGATGAGCAGTTCTTC. Full variable domain (rest looked up from reference TRBV2 and TRBJ2-1): EPEVTQTPSHQVTQMGQEVILRCVPISNHLYFYWYRQILGQKVEFLVSFYNNEISEKSEIFDDQFSVERPDGSNFTLKIRSTKLEDSAMYFCASKERGDEQFFGPGTRLTVL.

The rearrangement links TRBV27 to TRBJ1-2, with 8 nucleotides matching TRBD1. Unmatched junction bases numbered 4, after V lost 5 bases and J lost 2 bases. The CDR3 covers 14 residues. Germline CDR1 and CDR2: MNHEY and SMNVEV (reference sequence). The DNA for the CDR3 is TGTGCCAGCAGTACATACAGGGGGAACTATGGCTACACCTTC. It codes for CASSTYRGNYGYTF.

CDR3 protein: CASSERGRDTQYF. The DNA of the CDR3 is TGTGCCAGCAGTGAAAGGGGGAGGGATACGCAGTATTTT. This rearrangement joins TRBV6-1 to TRBJ2-3; either TRBD1 or TRBD2 may fit D (6 bases each). CDR1 is MNHNS and CDR2 is SASEGT in the germline V gene. V lost 2 bases and J 6 bases, leaving 9 bases between the germline ends. The CDR3 length is 13 residues.

The chain recombines TRBV6-5 with TRBJ1-2; 7 bases match TRBD1. The CDR3 is 12 amino acids. Germline CDR1 and CDR2: MNHEY and SVGAGI. Trimming took 2 bases from V and 7 from J; bases not matched to a gene: 1. CDR3 nucleotide sequence: TGTGCCAGCAGTTACAGGGGGCTTGGCTACACCTTC. It codes for CASSYRGLGYTF.

V is TRBV30 and J is TRBJ2-7; the D gene is possibly TRBD1 (5 bases). Germline CDR1 and CDR2: GTSNPN and SVGIG (reference sequence). CDR3 length: 15 amino acids. Trimming removed 6 bases from V and 4 bases from J, with 22 bases in between. CDR3 amino acids: CACGVKGRAKYEQYF. For the CDR3, the DNA is TGTGCCTGTGGGGTAAAGGGCAGGGCAAAATACGAGCAGTACTTC. The full variable domain, completed using reference TRBV30 and TRBJ2-7, is SQTIHQWPATLVQPVGSPLSLECTVEGTSNPNLYWYRQAAGRGLQLLFYSVGIGQISSEVPQNLSASRPQDRQFILSSKKLLLSDSGFYLCACGVKGRAKYEQYFGPGTRLTVT.

In its sample, this clone was seen a few times. This chain connects TRBV18 to TRBJ2-1; D gene unclear. Trimming removed 1 base at V and 12 bases at J, with 10 bases between. Germline loops: CDR1 KGHSH, CDR2 LQKENI. This CDR3 is 12 amino acids long. This CDR3 is CASSPQKFRQFF. The CDR3 DNA is TGTGCCAGCTCACCACAAAAATTTCGGCAGTTCTTC.

This clone has more than one count but fewer than ten. V is TRBV19 and J is TRBJ2-7; TRBD2 might be the D (5 bases). Trimming left V 4 bases short and J 2 bases short, with 15 bases between. Germline V gene lookup returns CDR1 LNHDA and CDR2 SQIVND (reference sequence). The CDR3 covers 15 residues. CDR3 amino acids: CASSSTGPGTYEQYF. The CDR3 nucleotides read TGTGCCAGTAGTAGTACCGGCCCCGGGACCTACGAGCAGTACTTC. Together with reference TRBV19 and TRBJ2-7, the CDR3 gives the full variable domain: DGGITQSPKYLFRKEGQNVTLSCEQNLNHDAMYWYRQDPGQGLRLIYYSQIVNDFQKGDIAEGYSVSREKKESFPLTVTSAQKNPTAFYLCASSSTGPGTYEQYFGPGTRLTVT.

J is TRBJ2-7 and V is TRBV7-9; no firm D call. Trimming cost V 4 bases and J 0 bases, with 10 bases left between them. The CDR3 covers 14 residues. Germline-derived CDR1 and CDR2 are SEHNR and FQNEAQ (reference sequence). CDR3 nucleotides: TGTGCCAGCAGCTCACCCGGGCGCTCCTACGAGCAGTACTTC. Protein: CASSSPGRSYEQYF.